This T cell receptor beta chain was observed in a study of early T cells in non-severe SARS-CoV-2 infection. The overall study: Chains from this unsorted whole-blood bulk RNA could not be paired. Whole-study results and caveats: Sequences matched to VDJdb favored anti-spike CD8 responses, while private and CD4 specificities were missed.

The CDR3 has 14 amino acids. Germline V gene sequence: CDR1 SGHNT, CDR2 YYREEE (reference sequence). Trimming took off 4 bases at V and 8 bases at J, with 16 bases between the two ends. Each cDNA molecule carried a unique molecular identifier. Using its own MiXCR run on the 5' RACE reads, TCRdb lists one record per CDR3 protein. The sample lists approximately 70,000 distinct CDR3 sequences; 10% were seen once. Concerning this clonotype: What it binds is unknown.

The source was whole blood, collected at baseline. The sequence derives from an adult who was a healthcare worker with PCR-confirmed SARS-CoV-2 infection or an uninfected control (not recorded which). The chain carries TRBV5-4 and TRBJ2-1; no definite D call. CDR3 protein: CASSPGPPGDEQFF. The DNA of the CDR3 is TGTGCCAGCAGCCCTGGACCGCCTGGCGATGAGCAGTTCTTC.